This T cell receptor beta chain was found in a study of blood T cell repertoires in COVID-19 (dated by TCRdb to 2018 to 2021). Study-wide context: Samples from collaborators originated in the United States, Italy and Spain and spanned both the acute and convalescent phases of COVID-19. Nearly every sample came with metadata listing a de-identified subject ID, COVID-19 status, age in years and sex. Deeply sampled blood TCRbeta repertoires from subjects exposed to, actively infected with, or recovered from COVID-19 were included in the dataset. Where available, HLA class I and class II types were obtained from metadata supplied by the sample provider rather than from assay-based typing. The samples were drawn from two sources: the first 160 participants of the ongoing ImmuneRACE study, and 1,200 or so subjects contributed by 6 global collaborators. The material from the prospective study consisted of cDNA or gDNA derived from T cells, B-cell-depleted T cells, or PBMCs. The repertoires were made available in a free public database intended to serve as a resource for research on the immune response to SARS-CoV-2.

This clone turned up a few times. Its antigen target is currently unknown. No qualities accompany the bases; no much larger clone lies one base away. Whole blood was collected in K2EDTA tubes by collaborating institutions according to the institutions' own protocols. Collaborator samples were shipped for TCRbeta analysis as frozen whole blood, isolated PBMCs, or DNA extracted from either sample type. Points the paper makes about the study in general: How much clinical and demographic metadata was included differed by source and by participant, and the metadata was provided uncurated.

TCRbeta CDR3 regions were amplified from genomic DNA using the immunoSEQ Assay, a bias-controlled multiplex PCR. The paper's processing steps were these. Nucleated cell counts per sample were estimated from amplification of reference gene primers within the assay. To quantify the absolute abundance of each unique TCRbeta CDR3 rearrangement, sequence reads were collapsed and filtered. For each sample, productive Simpson clonality was calculated as the square root of Simpson's diversity index across productive rearrangements. Imported from immuneACCESS, the table was reduced by TCRdb to in-frame sequences with V and J called. These copies leave out some clones; in studies compared against another copy, an unresolved V gene accounts for under half, and the cause of the remainder is not known. The V and J calls and clone size were taken over from that table, and D and trimming were inferred from the DNA. This sample holds some 150,000 clones; about 87% were observed only once. Together, the top ten hold 2% to 2.5% of the sample.

CDR1 is given as SGDLS and CDR2 as YYNGEE, both from the germline V gene. The cysteine opens and the phenylalanine closes a CDR3 of 17 amino acids. Kept here is only the CDR3 DNA, which spans 51 bases and is read in frame from base 1. Trimming accounts for 2 bases at V and 6 bases at J, while the number of junction bases matched to no gene is 16. Sequenced sample: peripheral blood. The chain is assembled from TRBV9 and TRBJ1-2; the central 7 bases match TRBD1. The clonotype was recovered from a man in his forties or fifties with active COVID-19. The sequenced DNA: TGTGCCAGCAGCGTCTCCCCTGCGGGACAGAGGGAAAATGGCTACACCTTC. The resulting protein is CASSVSPAGQRENGYTF.